This T cell receptor (beta chain) was found in a study of T cells in Graves' hyperthyroidism and ophthalmopathy. Broader study findings: Most thyroid-expanded clonotypes above 0.001 were also found in blood.

Germline lookup yields CDR1 MNHEY and CDR2 SVGAGI. J was trimmed by 8 bases and V by 4 bases; bases with no gene match: 11. The CDR3 totals 15 residues. TCR beta CDR3 regions were amplified from RNA. First-round RT-PCR of the TCR CDR3 relied on the HTBI primer set. TCRdb used MiXCR to reprocess the multiplex PCR reads, holding one entry per CDR3 protein. The table has approximately 520,000 distinct CDR3 sequences, roughly a quarter seen once. In its sample, this clonotype was seen many times. Its antigen is currently unknown. The rearrangement joins TRBV6-5 to TRBJ1-2, with 9 bases that match TRBD1. This TCR came from a woman aged 25-40 years with Graves' ophthalmopathy. What was sequenced was blood. CDR3 DNA: TGTGCCAGCAGTTTATCCCCGGGACAGGGTCAGGGCTACACCTTC. It is translated as CASSLSPGQGQGYTF.